The 16 T cell receptor beta chains below come from one sample, sequenced in a study of T-cell reconstitution after alpha-beta-depleted transplantation in children. A library of TCRbeta sequences, prepared with unique molecular identifiers, was generated. TCRdb re-called the PCR reads with MiXCR, one entry per CDR3 protein. The data hold 580,000 or so distinct CDR3 sequences, with 23% observed a single time. The sample was PBMCs, mostly from graft donor cells, taken 360 days after TCRalphabeta/CD19-depleted stem cell transplant. These receptors all come from a boy under three years old who had a stem cell transplant for acute myeloid leukemia, so the T cells may come from the graft donor.

This clonotype has more than one count but fewer than ten. This chain links TRBV12-3 or TRBV12-4 with TRBJ1-1; D remains ambiguous. This CDR3 has 12 amino acids. Deletions cut 1 base from V and 5 bases from J, with 5 bases between. Here the CDR3 reads CASSLERTEAFF. Written as DNA, the CDR3 is TGTGCCAGCAGTTTAGAAAGAACTGAAGCTTTCTTT.

This clonotype was detected only a few times. This sequence joins TRBV20-1 and TRBJ1-5; the D is unclear. This CDR3 has 12 residues. Germline-derived CDR1 and CDR2 are DFQATT and SNEGSKA (reference sequence). CDR3 in amino acids: CSVNNAGQPQHF. The CDR3 DNA reads as TGCAGCGTCAACAATGCGGGTCAGCCCCAGCATTTT.

This clonotype was counted many times. This rearrangement joins TRBV7-9 to TRBJ2-5, with D maybe TRBD1 (6 bases). Germline CDR1 and CDR2: SEHNR and FQNEAQ (reference sequence). The CDR3 runs 13 residues. V was cut by 5 bases and J by 3 bases, with 10 bases left in between. The CDR3 here is CASSPQGKETQYF. The CDR3 DNA sequence: TGTGCCAGCAGCCCCCAGGGGAAAGAGACCCAGTACTTC.

CDR3 protein: CASSPPAGEDTQYF. The CDR3 coding sequence is TGTGCCAGCTCACCACCGGCAGGGGAAGATACGCAGTATTTT. The chain uses TRBV18 and TRBJ2-3; perhaps TRBD1 as D (6 bases). Trimming shortened V by 0 bases and J by 5 bases, and 9 bases separated the two germline ends. Looked up from germline, CDR1 is KGHSH and CDR2 is LQKENI. CDR3 length: 14 amino acids.

This clonotype has at least ten counts. The chain recombines TRBV12-3 or TRBV12-4 with TRBJ1-1; D gene uncertain. The CDR3 extends over 14 amino acids. Trimming shortened V by 3 bases and J by 1 base, and 9 bases separated the two germline ends. CDR3 sequence (DNA): TGTGCCAGCAGTTTCCCGACGGGGAACACTGAAGCTTTCTTT. Its translation: CASSFPTGNTEAFF.

V is TRBV6-1 and J is TRBJ2-5; D is perhaps TRBD2 (5 bases). V was trimmed by 6 bases and J by 2 bases, leaving 16 bases between them. Germline CDR1 reads MNHNS; CDR2 reads SASEGT. The CDR3 length is 15 residues. CDR3 amino acids: CASSLKAGNQETQYF. CDR3 coding DNA: TGTGCCAGCAGCCTGAAGGCCGGGAATCAAGAGACCCAGTACTTC.

This clonotype was detected once. This chain links TRBV7-2 with TRBJ2-2; no clear D. V was cut by 9 bases and J by 0 bases, with 14 bases left in between. The CDR3 length is 15 residues. CDR1 SGHTA and CDR2 FQGNSA come from the germline V gene. The CDR3 sequence: CASSMPQSNTGELFF. In DNA, the CDR3 is TGTGCCAGTAGTATGCCACAATCGAACACCGGGGAGCTGTTTTTT. Full variable domain (rest looked up from reference TRBV7-2 and TRBJ2-2): GAGVSQSPSNKVTEKGKDVELRCDPISGHTALYWYRQSLGQGLEFLIYFQGNSAPDKSGLPSDRFSAERTGGSVSTLTIQRTQQEDSAVYLCASSMPQSNTGELFFGEGSRLTVL.

In its sample, this clonotype was seen a few times. V and J are TRBV13 and TRBJ2-7; D not certain. Germline assignment: CDR1 PRHDT and CDR2 FYEKMQ (reference sequence). The CDR3 covers 11 residues. The germline V and J ends were trimmed by 4 bases and 7 bases, with 8 bases remaining between them. The CDR3 reads CASSWRREQYF. Written as DNA, the CDR3 is TGTGCCAGCAGCTGGCGACGGGAGCAGTACTTC.

This chain links TRBV6-1 with TRBJ1-5; a possible D gene is TRBD1 (6 bases). V lost 4 bases, J lost 7 bases, and 14 bases lay in between. This CDR3 contains 14 residues. From germline, CDR1 is MNHNS and CDR2 SASEGT. The CDR3 region has the DNA TGTGCCAGCAGTGTGGTCAGGGGTGGGCAGCCCCAGCATTTT. It is translated as CASSVVRGGQPQHF.

This clonotype was counted only a few times. V is TRBV6-1 and J is TRBJ2-3; TRBD2 aligns across 12 bases. Germline lookup yields CDR1 MNHNS and CDR2 SASEGT. The length of the CDR3 is 16 residues. Germline trimming cut 6 bases from V and 3 bases from J; bases unmatched to any gene: 7. CDR3 protein: CASRKLAGGTTDTQYF. CDR3 coding DNA: TGTGCCAGCAGAAAACTAGCGGGGGGAACGACAGATACGCAGTATTTT.

This clonotype was counted at least ten times. This chain connects TRBV20-1 to TRBJ2-1; D is tentatively TRBD1 or TRBD2 (5 bases each). The V end was cut by 2 bases, the J end by 10 bases, with 12 bases between. This CDR3 has 12 residues. Germline values: CDR1 DFQATT, CDR2 SNEGSKA (reference sequence). The CDR3 loop reads CSARRGAGEQFF. The CDR3 region has the DNA TGCAGTGCTAGACGAGGGGCTGGGGAGCAGTTCTTC.

In this sample, this clonotype turned up a few times. The chain carries TRBV29-1 and TRBJ2-2, with a tentative D call TRBD1 (5 bases). Looked up from germline, CDR1 is SQVTM and CDR2 is ANQGSEA. CDR3 length: 13 amino acids. V was shortened by 4 bases and J by 5 bases, with 11 bases between the two germline ends. CDR3 bases: TGCAGCGTTGGGGCAGCAGGGACCGGGGAGCTGTTTTTT. Amino acids: CSVGAAGTGELFF.

In its sample, this clonotype was seen many times. The J gene is TRBJ2-5, the V gene TRBV7-2, with a possible D match to TRBD2 (6 bases). Germline values: CDR1 SGHTA, CDR2 FQGNSA. This CDR3 has 15 residues. Trimming stripped 3 bases from V and 4 bases from J, with 15 bases between. Written as DNA, the CDR3 is TGTGCCAGCAGCTTTTCTTGGGGGGAGCCAGAGACCCAGTACTTC. Residues: CASSFSWGEPETQYF.

This clonotype has at least ten counts. The CDR3 loop reads CASSAGTAYGYTF. The CDR3 bases are TGTGCCAGCTCGGCCGGGACAGCCTATGGCTACACCTTC. The chain combines TRBV18 with TRBJ1-2; 7 positions match TRBD1. CDR3 size: 13 residues. V dropped 6 bases and J dropped 4; count of bases not matched to a gene: 5. Germline CDR1 is KGHSH and CDR2 is LQKENI.

V and J are TRBV12-3 or TRBV12-4 and TRBJ1-5; TRBD1 matches at 9 bases. V was pared by 5 bases and J by 5 bases, with 4 bases of the junction left unmatched. This CDR3 has 14 residues. CDR3 DNA: TGTGCCAGCAGTAAGGGACAGGGCTATCAGCCCCAGCATTTT. Translating it yields CASSKGQGYQPQHF.

This clonotype was picked up many times. The chain employs TRBV20-1 and TRBJ2-7; TRBD1 is a possible D gene (5 bases). There are 13 residues in the CDR3. Between the trimmed V and J ends, which lost 3 bases and 0 bases, there was a span of 9 bases. Germline lookup yields CDR1 DFQATT and CDR2 SNEGSKA (reference sequence). CDR3 sequence: CSARTRASYEQYF. In nucleotides, the CDR3 is TGCAGTGCTAGGACCAGGGCCTCCTACGAGCAGTACTTC.